This TCR beta chain was retrieved from a study of somatic mutations in cytotoxic T cells in rheumatoid arthritis. Findings and caveats of the study: The study found that the largest CD8+ clone exceeded 20% of CD8+ cells in about an eighth of the roughly 65 patients.

A remark on this clone: Its antigen remains unidentified.

The investigators isolated CD4+ and CD8+ cells by positive magnetic bead selection and checked their purity by flow cytometry. The method was immunoSEQ multiplex PCR; TCRdb's version includes in-frame clones alone and lacks a portion of them. The data show 2,500 to 3,000 clones, 86% seen once. Sequenced material: CD8+ T cells sorted from blood. The receptor comes from a woman aged 55-70 years with rheumatoid arthritis.

The CDR3 region has the DNA TGCGCCAGCAGCCAAGATCCTGACAATGAGCAGTTCTTC. It is translated as CASSQDPDNEQFF. The rearrangement joins TRBV4-3 to TRBJ2-1; D is undetermined. CDR3 length equals 13 residues. V was cut by 0 bases and J by 5 bases, with 5 bases left in between. CDR1 LGHNA and CDR2 YSLEER come from the germline V gene.